Below, 17 T cell receptor beta chains from the same sample are listed, as sequenced in a study of patients and donors after allogeneic stem cell transplantation. TCRdb redid the calling of the RT-PCR reads with MiXCR, one entry per CDR3 protein. The top ten clones hold approximately 10% of a sample with roughly 230,000 distinct CDR3 sequences, less than 15% of them seen once. The sequencing sample was made of blood, either unsorted or a sorted T cell fraction (not recorded which). The receptors shown here come from a human donor who was either an allogeneic HSCT recipient or a stem cell or donor lymphocyte infusion donor (not recorded which). It is not recorded whose cells these are; they may come from a transplant donor.

The rearrangement links TRBV11-1 to TRBJ2-2, with 8 bases aligning to TRBD2. With V trimmed by 2 bases and J by 3 bases, 5 bases remained unmatched. The CDR3 totals 16 residues. The V gene's germline CDR1 is SGHAT and CDR2 FQDESV (reference sequence). DNA for the CDR3: TGTGCCAGCAGCTTATATCTTAGCGGGGACACCGGGGAGCTGTTTTTT. Translation gives CASSLYLSGDTGELFF.

This clonotype has a count of ten or more. The gene calls are TRBV12-3 or TRBV12-4 and TRBJ1-6; perhaps TRBD1 as D (6 bases). The CDR3 runs 14 residues. Trimming pared 5 bases from V and 6 bases from J, leaving 11 bases between. CDR3 in amino acids: CASSRGASNSPLHF. In DNA form, the CDR3 reads TGTGCCAGCAGTCGGGGGGCTTCTAATTCACCCCTCCACTTT.

This clonotype was seen ten or more times. The rearrangement joins TRBV29-1 to TRBJ2-2; 8 nucleotides match TRBD2. The V segment lost 7 bases and the J segment 6 bases; nucleotides outside the gene matches: 13. The length of the CDR3 is 15 residues. From germline, CDR1 is SQVTM and CDR2 ANQGSEA. CDR3 sequence: CSAKHGTSRAGELFF. The CDR3 DNA is TGCAGCGCAAAACACGGGACTAGTCGCGCCGGGGAGCTGTTTTTT.

This chain connects TRBV7-2 to TRBJ2-3; D possibly uses TRBD1 or TRBD2 (6 bases each). Trimming cost V 3 bases and J 5 bases, with 15 bases left between them. Germline V gives CDR1 SGHTA, CDR2 FQGNSA. This CDR3 contains 15 residues. The CDR3 region has the DNA TGTGCCAGCAGCTTGGGACTTCGAGGGGGAGATACGCAGTATTTT. It yields the protein CASSLGLRGGDTQYF. Full variable domain (missing parts from reference TRBV7-2 and TRBJ2-3): GAGVSQSPSNKVTEKGKDVELRCDPISGHTALYWYRQSLGQGLEFLIYFQGNSAPDKSGLPSDRFSAERTGGSVSTLTIQRTQQEDSAVYLCASSLGLRGGDTQYFGPGTRLTVL.

CDR3 sequence reads: CASSIRENEQYF. In DNA form, the CDR3 reads TGTGCCAGTAGTATTAGGGAAAACGAGCAGTACTTC. V and J are TRBV19 and TRBJ2-7; D remains unclear. This CDR3 has 12 residues. The V end was cut by 3 bases, the J end by 5 bases, with 8 bases between. CDR1 and CDR2 (germline): LNHDA, SQIVND (reference sequence).

The chain uses TRBV6-1 and TRBJ2-5, with 13 bases fitting TRBD2. CDR3 length: 16 residues. The V gene end was trimmed by 6 bases and the J gene end by 1 base; junction bases not matched to a gene: 5. Germline CDR1 reads MNHNS; CDR2 reads SASEGT. CDR3 bases: TGTGCCAGCAGCCGAACTAGCGGGGGGGCCCAAGAGACCCAGTACTTC. Its translation is CASSRTSGGAQETQYF.

The table lists this clonotype with many counts. The chain couples TRBV21-1 to TRBJ1-5. TRBV21-1 is a known pseudogene. This CDR3 is built from 15 residues. DNA of the CDR3: TGTGCCAGCAGCACCGCTGGACGGGCCAATCAGCCCCAGCATTTT. Protein sequence: CASSTAGRANQPQHF.

This clonotype was observed a few times. The rearrangement uses TRBV29-1 and TRBJ2-5, with D perhaps TRBD1 or TRBD2 (5 bases each). The CDR3 has 11 residues. From germline, CDR1 is SQVTM and CDR2 ANQGSEA. V dropped 5 bases and J dropped 5 bases, with 9 bases sitting between them. The CDR3 bases are TGCAGCGTTAGGGACCCCGAGACCCAGTACTTC. This encodes CSVRDPETQYF.

This clonotype turned up a few times. The V and J genes are TRBV15 and TRBJ2-3; D call uncertain. CDR3 length: 15 amino acids. From germline, CDR1 is LNHNV and CDR2 YYDKDF (reference sequence). Trimming removed 0 bases from V and 6 bases from J, with 13 bases in between. The CDR3 DNA reads TGTGCCACCAGCAGAGAGGCCACAGCATCGGATACGCAGTATTTT. Encoded protein: CATSREATASDTQYF.

The J gene is TRBJ2-7, the V gene TRBV4-1; the D gene is possibly TRBD1 (6 bases). This CDR3 has 13 amino acids. Trimming shortened V by 7 bases and J by 6 bases, and 16 bases separated the two germline ends. Germline V gives CDR1 MGHRA, CDR2 YSYEKL. The CDR3 nucleotides read TGCGCCAGCAAAGATACCCGGGACATCGAGCAGTACTTC. Translation: CASKDTRDIEQYF.

In this sample, this clonotype turned up a few times. This chain links TRBV5-4 with TRBJ2-5; a weak D match, TRBD1 (6 bases). The CDR3 contains 14 residues. V was clipped by 3 bases and J by 2 bases, with 11 bases between them. Germline assignment: CDR1 SGHNT and CDR2 YYREEE (reference sequence). CDR3 DNA sequence: TGTGCCAGCAGCTCTAGGACAGCACAAGAGACCCAGTACTTC. Translation gives CASSSRTAQETQYF.

This clonotype was seen a few times. The genes are TRBV18 and TRBJ2-5; D might be TRBD2 (6 bases). V was pared by 3 bases and J by 2 bases, with 16 bases between. The CDR3 consists of 16 residues. Germline V gene data show CDR1 as KGHSH and CDR2 as LQKENI. CDR3 DNA sequence: TGTGCCAGCTCACCCCAACTACAGGAGGGACAAGAGACCCAGTACTTC. It encodes CASSPQLQEGQETQYF.

The rearrangement uses TRBV20-1 and TRBJ2-1; no clear D. Germline-derived CDR1 and CDR2 are DFQATT and SNEGSKA (reference sequence). This CDR3 region has 11 residues. V gave up 5 bases and J gave up 9 bases, with 11 bases separating them. CDR3 in DNA: TGCAGTGCTCGTCGGATCCCTGAGCAGTTCTTC. It specifies CSARRIPEQFF.

This clonotype was recorded a few times. This CDR3 reads CASSARPPRGNQETQYF. CDR3 coding DNA: TGTGCCAGCAGTGCAAGACCGCCCCGGGGGAACCAAGAGACCCAGTACTTC. The chain combines TRBV25-1 with TRBJ2-5; TRBD2 might be the D (6 bases). This CDR3 region has 17 residues. Germline lookup yields CDR1 MGHDK and CDR2 SYGVNS. The V gene lost 4 bases and the J gene lost 0 bases, with 18 bases spanning the gap.

This clonotype was seen only a few times. The CDR3: CSARGDMGSPLHF. The CDR3 coding sequence is TGCAGTGCTAGGGGGGACATGGGCTCACCCCTCCACTTT. This sequence joins TRBV20-1 and TRBJ1-6; maybe TRBD1 (6 bases). This CDR3 region has 13 residues. Germline CDR1 and CDR2: DFQATT and SNEGSKA (reference sequence). The V end was cut by 3 bases, the J end by 10 bases, with 13 bases between.

This clonotype came up many times. The chain uses TRBV3-1 and TRBJ2-3; 7 bases map to TRBD1. The V and J ends lost 4 bases and 4 bases, in that order; junction bases with no gene match: 5. The V gene's germline CDR1 is LGHDT and CDR2 YNNKEL (reference sequence). This CDR3 has 14 amino acids. The CDR3 reads CASSRQGGPDTQYF. The CDR3 coding sequence is TGTGCCAGCAGCCGACAGGGTGGCCCAGATACGCAGTATTTT.

The sample holds a few counts of this clonotype. The J gene is TRBJ2-7, the V gene TRBV11-3; no definite D call. The CDR3 spans 13 residues. Trimming pared 3 bases from V and 2 bases from J, leaving 8 bases between. Germline loops: CDR1 SGHNT, CDR2 YENEEA. The CDR3 reads CASSLERPYEQYF. CDR3 coding DNA: TGTGCCAGCAGCTTGGAGAGGCCCTACGAGCAGTACTTC.